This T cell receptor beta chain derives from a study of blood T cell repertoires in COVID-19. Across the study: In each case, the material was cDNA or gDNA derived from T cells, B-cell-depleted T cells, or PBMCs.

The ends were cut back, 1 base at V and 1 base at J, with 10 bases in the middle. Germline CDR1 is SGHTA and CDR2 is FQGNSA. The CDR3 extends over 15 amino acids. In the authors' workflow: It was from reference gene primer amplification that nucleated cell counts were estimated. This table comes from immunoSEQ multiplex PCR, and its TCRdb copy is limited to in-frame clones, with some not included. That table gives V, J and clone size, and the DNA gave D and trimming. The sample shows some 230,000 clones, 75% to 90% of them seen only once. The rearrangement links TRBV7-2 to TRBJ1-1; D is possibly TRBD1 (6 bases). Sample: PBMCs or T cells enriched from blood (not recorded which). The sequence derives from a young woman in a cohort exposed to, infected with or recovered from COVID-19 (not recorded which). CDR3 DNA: TGTGCCAGCAGCTTAGTCAGACAGGAGAACACTGAAGCTTTCTTT. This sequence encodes CASSLVRQENTEAFF.